This T cell receptor beta chain was sequenced for a study of neurological immune-mediated disorders. A word on this clonotype: Its specificity is unknown.

The CDR3 spans 17 residues. V was pared by 5 bases and J by 5 bases, with 22 bases between. Study-wide results and limits: The most TCR clonal expansion was seen in HTLV-1-associated myelopathy, whereas the least was seen in multiple sclerosis, below the level in healthy controls.

Each CDR3 protein is one row after TCRdb ran MiXCR on the 5' RACE reads. The data contain fewer than 35,000 distinct CDR3 sequences, approximately 4.4% of them seen just once; the ten biggest clones take up under 30%. This chain links TRBV12-3 or TRBV12-4 with TRBJ2-1; D may match TRBD1 or TRBD2 (5 bases each). Source material: PBMCs. This clonotype was obtained from a man aged 18 to 30 in good health. Here the CDR3 reads CASSLAIGAGGDNEQFF. DNA of the CDR3: TGTGCCAGCAGTCTCGCCATAGGGGCGGGTGGGGACAATGAGCAGTTCTTC.